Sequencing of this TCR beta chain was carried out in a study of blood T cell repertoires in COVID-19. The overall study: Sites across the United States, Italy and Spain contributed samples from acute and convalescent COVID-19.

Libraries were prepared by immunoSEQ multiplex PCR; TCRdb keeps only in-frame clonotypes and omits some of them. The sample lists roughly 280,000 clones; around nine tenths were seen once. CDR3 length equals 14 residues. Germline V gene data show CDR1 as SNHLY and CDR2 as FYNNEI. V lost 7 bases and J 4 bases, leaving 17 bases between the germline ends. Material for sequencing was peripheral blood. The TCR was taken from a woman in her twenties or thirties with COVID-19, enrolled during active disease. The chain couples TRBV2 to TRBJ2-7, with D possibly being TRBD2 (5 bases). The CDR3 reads CASKGEADSYEQYF. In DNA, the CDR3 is TGTGCCAGCAAGGGAGAAGCGGATAGTTACGAGCAGTACTTC.